The 6 T cell receptor beta chains listed next were all sequenced from one sample in a study of Graves' ophthalmopathy and Graves' hyperthyroidism. Amplifying from RNA transcripts, the study obtained TCR beta CDR3 regions. The authors performed first-round RT-PCR with HTBI primers and then a second-round multiplex PCR. MiXCR, applied by TCRdb to the multiplex PCR reads, yields one record per CDR3 protein. This repertoire shows about 700,000 distinct CDR3 sequences, roughly two fifths found once; its top ten account for approximately 46%. The source material was peripheral blood. These receptors were collected from an adult man with Graves' ophthalmopathy.

The chain is built from TRBV20-1 and TRBJ2-7, with 9 bases matching TRBD1. CDR1 DFQATT and CDR2 SNEGSKA come from the germline V gene (reference sequence). Losses at the gene ends were 1 base for V and 2 bases for J; bases not matched to a gene: 3. The CDR3 has 14 residues. The CDR3 region has the DNA TGCAGTGCTAGAGGGGACAGGGCCGCCTACGAGCAGTACTTC. It translates to CSARGDRAAYEQYF.

V is TRBV25-1 and J is TRBJ2-5, with 12 bases identical to TRBD2. This CDR3 is 15 amino acids long. V shed 4 bases and J 6 bases; nucleotides not matched to a gene: 6. In germline, CDR1 is MGHDK, CDR2 SYGVNS. CDR3 DNA: TGTGCCAGCAGTGGACGACTAGCGGGGGTTCAGACCCAGTACTTC. It specifies CASSGRLAGVQTQYF. The whole variable domain, remainder taken from reference TRBV25-1 and TRBJ2-5, is EADIYQTPRYLVIGTGKKITLECSQTMGHDKMYWYQQDPGMELHLIHYSYGVNSTEKGDLSSESTVSRIRTEHFPLTLESARPSHTSQYLCASSGRLAGVQTQYFGPGTRLLVL.

V usage is TRBV11-2 and J usage is TRBJ2-5, with D possibly TRBD1 on 6 matching bases. The CDR3 loop spans 17 amino acids. Trimming took 7 bases from V and 5 from J, leaving 26 bases between them. Germline V gives CDR1 SGHAT, CDR2 FQNNGV. This chain's CDR3 is CASNPNGLAGDGETQYF. CDR3 DNA: TGTGCCAGCAACCCCAACGGGCTAGCAGGGGATGGGGAGACCCAGTACTTC.

Concerning this clonotype itself: One end of the junction varies from germline; a read error may be responsible. Written as DNA, the CDR3 is TGTGCCAGCAGTTTTGGGCCAGGGGCGAATAGCAATCAGCCCCAGCATTTT. As protein: CASSFGPGANSNQPQHF. This sequence joins TRBV24-1 and TRBJ1-5, with D possibly TRBD1 on 6 matching bases. Germline CDR1 reads KGHDR; CDR2 reads SFDVKD. CDR3 length equals 17 residues.

A remark on this clonotype: With only one base between it and a far larger clone, this is likely a read error. The chain carries TRBV7-9 and TRBJ1-2; TRBD1 is a possible D gene (5 bases). CDR1 and CDR2 from the germline V gene are SEHNR and FQNEAQ (reference sequence). The length of the CDR3 is 14 residues. CDR3: CAGSLAGQDYGYTF. CDR3 DNA sequence: TGTGCCGGCAGCTTAGCGGGGCAGGACTATGGCTACACCTTC.

This clonotype was seen a few times. This chain uses TRBV20-1 with TRBJ1-6; weak D call: TRBD1 (5 bases). Germline assignment: CDR1 DFQATT and CDR2 SNEGSKA (reference sequence). The CDR3 has 13 amino acids. V dropped 6 bases and J dropped 16 bases, with 22 bases sitting between them. CDR3 region: CSAEDTGQLLLHF. Here the CDR3 DNA reads TGCAGTGCGGAGGACACGGGTCAATTACTTCTCCACTTT.